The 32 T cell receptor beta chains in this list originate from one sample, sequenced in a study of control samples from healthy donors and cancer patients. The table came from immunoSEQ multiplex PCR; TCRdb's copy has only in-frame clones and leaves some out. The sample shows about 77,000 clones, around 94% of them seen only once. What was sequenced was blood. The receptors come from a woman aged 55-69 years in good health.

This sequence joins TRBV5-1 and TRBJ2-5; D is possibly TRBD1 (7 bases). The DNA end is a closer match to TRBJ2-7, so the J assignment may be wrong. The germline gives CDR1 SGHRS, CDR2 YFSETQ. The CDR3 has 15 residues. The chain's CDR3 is CASSPTGRHSYEQYF. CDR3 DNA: TGCGCCAGCAGCCCGACAGGGAGGCACTCCTACGAGCAGTACTTC.

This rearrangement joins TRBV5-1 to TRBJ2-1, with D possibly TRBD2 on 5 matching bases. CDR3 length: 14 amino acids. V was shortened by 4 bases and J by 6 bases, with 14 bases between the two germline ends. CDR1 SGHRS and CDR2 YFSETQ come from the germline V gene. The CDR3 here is CASSATSSLNEQFF. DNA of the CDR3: TGCGCCAGCAGCGCCACTAGTTCGCTCAATGAGCAGTTCTTC.

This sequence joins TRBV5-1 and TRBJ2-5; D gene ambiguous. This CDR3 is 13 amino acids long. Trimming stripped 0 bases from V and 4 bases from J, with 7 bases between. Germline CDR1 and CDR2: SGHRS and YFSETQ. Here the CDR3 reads CASSLARAETQYF. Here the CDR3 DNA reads TGCGCCAGCAGCTTGGCCCGGGCAGAGACCCAGTACTTC.

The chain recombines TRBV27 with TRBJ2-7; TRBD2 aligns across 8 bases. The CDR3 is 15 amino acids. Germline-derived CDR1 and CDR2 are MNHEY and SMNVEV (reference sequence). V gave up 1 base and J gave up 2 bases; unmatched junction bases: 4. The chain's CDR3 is CASSLLGLVPYEQYF. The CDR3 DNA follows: TGTGCCAGCAGTTTATTGGGACTAGTTCCCTACGAGCAGTACTTC.

The CDR3 reads CASSEIRADEAFF. CDR3 bases: TGTGCCAGCAGTGAAATAAGGGCGGATGAAGCTTTCTTT. The chain links TRBV6-1 to TRBJ1-1; D is unclear. Looked up from germline, CDR1 is MNHNS and CDR2 is SASEGT. CDR3 size: 13 residues. V was cut by 2 bases and J by 7 bases, with 11 bases left in between.

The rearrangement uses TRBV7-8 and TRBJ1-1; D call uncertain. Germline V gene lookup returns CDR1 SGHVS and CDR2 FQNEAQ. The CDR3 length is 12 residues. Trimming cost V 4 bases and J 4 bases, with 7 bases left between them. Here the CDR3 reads CASSSRTTEAFF. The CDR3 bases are TGTGCCAGCAGCTCCCGGACCACTGAAGCTTTCTTT.

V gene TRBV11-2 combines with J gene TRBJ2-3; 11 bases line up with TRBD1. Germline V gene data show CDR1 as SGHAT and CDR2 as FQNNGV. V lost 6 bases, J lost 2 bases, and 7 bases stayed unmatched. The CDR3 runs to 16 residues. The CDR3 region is CASRTWGQGDTDTQYF. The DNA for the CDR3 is TGTGCCAGCAGGACTTGGGGACAGGGGGACACAGATACGCAGTATTTT.

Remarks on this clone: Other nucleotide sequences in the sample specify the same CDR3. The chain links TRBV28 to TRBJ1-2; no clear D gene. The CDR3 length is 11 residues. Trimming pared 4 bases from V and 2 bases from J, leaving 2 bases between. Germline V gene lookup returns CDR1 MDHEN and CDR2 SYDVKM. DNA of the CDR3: TGTGCCAGCAGTTCGAACTATGGCTACACCTTC. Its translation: CASSSNYGYTF.

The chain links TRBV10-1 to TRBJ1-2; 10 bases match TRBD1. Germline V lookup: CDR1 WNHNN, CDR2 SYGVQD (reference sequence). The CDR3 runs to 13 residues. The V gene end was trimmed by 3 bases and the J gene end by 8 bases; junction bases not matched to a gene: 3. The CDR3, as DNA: TGCGCCAGCAGTGATGGACAGGGGGGAGGCTACACCTTC. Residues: CASSDGQGGGYTF.

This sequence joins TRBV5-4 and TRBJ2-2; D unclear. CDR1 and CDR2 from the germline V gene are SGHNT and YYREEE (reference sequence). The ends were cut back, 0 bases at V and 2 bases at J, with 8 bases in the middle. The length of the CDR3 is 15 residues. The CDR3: CASSLGRTNTGELFF. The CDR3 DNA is TGTGCCAGCAGCTTGGGGAGAACCAACACCGGGGAGCTGTTTTTT.

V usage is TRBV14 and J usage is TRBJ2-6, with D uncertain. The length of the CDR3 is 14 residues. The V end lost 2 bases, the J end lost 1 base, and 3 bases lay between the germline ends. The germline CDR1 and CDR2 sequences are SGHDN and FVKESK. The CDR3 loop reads CASSQSSGANVLTF. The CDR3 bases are TGTGCCAGCAGCCAAAGTTCTGGGGCCAACGTCCTGACTTTC.

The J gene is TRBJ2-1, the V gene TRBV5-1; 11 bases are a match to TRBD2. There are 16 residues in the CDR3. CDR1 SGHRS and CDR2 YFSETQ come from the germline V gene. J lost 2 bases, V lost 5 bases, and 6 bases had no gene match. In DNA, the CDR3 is TGCGCCAGCAGTCCTACTAGCGGGAGCCCCTACAATGAGCAGTTCTTC. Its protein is CASSPTSGSPYNEQFF.

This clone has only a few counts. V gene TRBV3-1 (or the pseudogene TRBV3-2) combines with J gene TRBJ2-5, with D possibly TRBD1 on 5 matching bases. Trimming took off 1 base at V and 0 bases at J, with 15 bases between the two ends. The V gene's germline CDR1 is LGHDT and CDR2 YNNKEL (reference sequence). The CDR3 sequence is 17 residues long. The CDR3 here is CASSQGPTELYQETQYF. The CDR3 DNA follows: TGTGCCAGCAGCCAAGGACCGACAGAGCTGTACCAAGAGACCCAGTACTTC.

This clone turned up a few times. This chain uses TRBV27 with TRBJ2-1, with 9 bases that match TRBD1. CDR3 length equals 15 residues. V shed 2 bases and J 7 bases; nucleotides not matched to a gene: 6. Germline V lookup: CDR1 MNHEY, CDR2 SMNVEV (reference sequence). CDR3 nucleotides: TGTGCCAGCAGTTTAGGGACAGGGCGGAATAATGAGCAGTTCTTC. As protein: CASSLGTGRNNEQFF.

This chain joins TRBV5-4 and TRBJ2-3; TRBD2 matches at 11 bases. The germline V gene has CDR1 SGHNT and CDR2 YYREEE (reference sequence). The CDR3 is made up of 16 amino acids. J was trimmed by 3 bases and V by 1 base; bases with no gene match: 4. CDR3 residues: CASSLRLAGGTDTQYF. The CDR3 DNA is TGTGCCAGCAGCTTGCGCCTAGCGGGAGGAACAGATACGCAGTATTTT.

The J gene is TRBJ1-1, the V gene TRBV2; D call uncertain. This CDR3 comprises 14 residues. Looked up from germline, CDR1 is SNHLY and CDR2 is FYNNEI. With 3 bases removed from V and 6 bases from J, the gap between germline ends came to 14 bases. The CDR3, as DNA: TGTGCCAGCAGTGAGAGAAAGGAGGCCTCTGAAGCTTTCTTT. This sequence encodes CASSERKEASEAFF.

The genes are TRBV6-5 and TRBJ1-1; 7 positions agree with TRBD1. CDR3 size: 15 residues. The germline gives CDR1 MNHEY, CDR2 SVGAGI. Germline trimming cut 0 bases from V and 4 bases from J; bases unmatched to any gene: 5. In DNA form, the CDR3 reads TGTGCCAGCAGTTACTCGGCCAGGGGGGGCACTGAAGCTTTCTTT. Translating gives CASSYSARGGTEAFF.

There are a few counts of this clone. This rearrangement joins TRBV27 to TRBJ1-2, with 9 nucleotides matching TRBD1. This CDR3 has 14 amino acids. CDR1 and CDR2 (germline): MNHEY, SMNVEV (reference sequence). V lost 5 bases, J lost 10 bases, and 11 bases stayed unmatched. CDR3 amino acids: CASSPGQGNGAYTF. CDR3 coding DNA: TGTGCCAGCAGTCCGGGACAGGGCAACGGCGCCTACACCTTC.

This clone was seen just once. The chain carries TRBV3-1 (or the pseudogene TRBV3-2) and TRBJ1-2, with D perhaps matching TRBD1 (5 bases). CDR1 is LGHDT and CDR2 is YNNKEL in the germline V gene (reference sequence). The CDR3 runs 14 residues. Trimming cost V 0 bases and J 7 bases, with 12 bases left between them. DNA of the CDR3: TGTGCCAGCAGCCAAGAGGGTGGGGCTAGTGGCTACACCTTC. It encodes CASSQEGGASGYTF.

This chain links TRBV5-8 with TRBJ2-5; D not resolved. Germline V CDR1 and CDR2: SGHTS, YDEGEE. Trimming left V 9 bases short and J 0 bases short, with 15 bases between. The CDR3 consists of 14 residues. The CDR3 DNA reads TGTGCCATCCGTCCGGGCCGGTACCAAGAGACCCAGTACTTC. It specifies CAIRPGRYQETQYF.

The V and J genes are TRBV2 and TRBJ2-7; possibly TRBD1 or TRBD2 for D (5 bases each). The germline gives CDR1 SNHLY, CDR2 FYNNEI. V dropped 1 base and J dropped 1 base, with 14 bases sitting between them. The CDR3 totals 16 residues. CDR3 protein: CASSEGWDPASYEQYF. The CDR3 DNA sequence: TGTGCCAGCAGTGAAGGGTGGGACCCAGCTTCCTACGAGCAGTACTTC.

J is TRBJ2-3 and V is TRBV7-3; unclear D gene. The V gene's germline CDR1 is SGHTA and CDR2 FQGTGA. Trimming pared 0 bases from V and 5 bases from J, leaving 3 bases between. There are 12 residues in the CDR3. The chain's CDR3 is CASSLTGDTQYF. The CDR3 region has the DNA TGTGCCAGCAGCTTAACTGGAGATACGCAGTATTTT.

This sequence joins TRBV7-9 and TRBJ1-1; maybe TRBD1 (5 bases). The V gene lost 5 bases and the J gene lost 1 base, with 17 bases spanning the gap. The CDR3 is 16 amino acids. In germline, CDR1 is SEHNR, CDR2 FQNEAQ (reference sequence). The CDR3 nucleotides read TGTGCCAGCAGCCACGGTGGCGGGAGGGGGAACACTGAAGCTTTCTTT. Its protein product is CASSHGGGRGNTEAFF.

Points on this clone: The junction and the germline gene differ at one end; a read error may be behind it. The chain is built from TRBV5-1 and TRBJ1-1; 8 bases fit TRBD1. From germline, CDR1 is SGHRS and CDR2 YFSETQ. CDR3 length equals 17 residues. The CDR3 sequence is CASSLRSQGAGNAEAFF. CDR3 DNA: TGCGCCAGCAGCTTGCGGAGTCAGGGGGCAGGGAACGCTGAAGCTTTCTTT.

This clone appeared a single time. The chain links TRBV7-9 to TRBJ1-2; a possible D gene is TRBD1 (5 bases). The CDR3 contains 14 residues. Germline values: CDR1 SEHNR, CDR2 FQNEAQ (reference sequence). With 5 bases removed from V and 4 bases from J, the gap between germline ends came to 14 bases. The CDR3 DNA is TGTGCCAGCAGCCCAGAAGGGACGGCCTATGGCTACACCTTC. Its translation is CASSPEGTAYGYTF.

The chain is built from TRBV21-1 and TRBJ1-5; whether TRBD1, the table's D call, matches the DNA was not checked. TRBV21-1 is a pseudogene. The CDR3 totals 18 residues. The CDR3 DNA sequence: TGTGCCAGCAGCCAAAAGAGGCCGGGACAGGGTACCAATCAGCCCCAGCATTTT. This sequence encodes CASSQKRPGQGTNQPQHF.

The CDR3 here is CATRQGASGNYGYTF. The CDR3 coding sequence is TGTGCCACCAGACAGGGGGCTAGCGGTAACTATGGCTACACCTTC. The rearrangement joins TRBV19 to TRBJ1-2; 10 bases map to TRBD1. This CDR3 contains 15 residues. Trimming cost V 10 bases and J 1 base; bases outside gene matches: 9. Germline values: CDR1 LNHDA, CDR2 SQIVND (reference sequence).

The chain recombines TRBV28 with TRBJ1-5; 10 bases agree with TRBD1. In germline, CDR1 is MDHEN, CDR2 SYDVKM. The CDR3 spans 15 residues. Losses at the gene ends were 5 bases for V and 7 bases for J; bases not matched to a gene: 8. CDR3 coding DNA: TGTGCCAGCAGTCTCGACAGGGGGCAGTGGCAGCCCCAGCATTTT. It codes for CASSLDRGQWQPQHF.

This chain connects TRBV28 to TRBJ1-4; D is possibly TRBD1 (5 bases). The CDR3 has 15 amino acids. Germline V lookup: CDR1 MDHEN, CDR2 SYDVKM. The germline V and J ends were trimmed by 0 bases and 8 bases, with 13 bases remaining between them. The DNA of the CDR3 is TGTGCCAGCAGTTTATGGGCTGGGGGTTTGGAAAAACTGTTTTTT. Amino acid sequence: CASSLWAGGLEKLFF.

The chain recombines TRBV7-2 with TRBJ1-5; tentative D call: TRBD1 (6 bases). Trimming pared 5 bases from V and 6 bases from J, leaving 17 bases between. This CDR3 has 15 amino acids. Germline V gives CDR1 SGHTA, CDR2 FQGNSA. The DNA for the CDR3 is TGTGCCAGCAGCCCCGGGCAGGGGATTAGTCAGCCCCAGCATTTT. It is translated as CASSPGQGISQPQHF.

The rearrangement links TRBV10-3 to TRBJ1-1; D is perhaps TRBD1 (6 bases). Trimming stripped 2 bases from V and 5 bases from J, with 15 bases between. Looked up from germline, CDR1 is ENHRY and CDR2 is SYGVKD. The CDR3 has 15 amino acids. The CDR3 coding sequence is TGTGCCATCAGTGAGCGGGGTAGGGGGATGACTGAAGCTTTCTTT. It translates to CAISERGRGMTEAFF.

As DNA, the CDR3 is TGTGCCAGCAGTTTACTCAGACTAGCGGCTACTTACAATGAGCAGTTCTTC. This gives the protein CASSLLRLAATYNEQFF. The chain couples TRBV28 to TRBJ2-1; 9 bases fit TRBD2. Germline CDR1 MDHEN, CDR2 SYDVKM. Trimming at V came to 2 bases and at J to 4 bases, leaving 9 bases not matched to a gene. The CDR3 contains 17 residues. Supplemented by reference TRBV28 and TRBJ2-1, the full variable domain reads DVKVTQSSRYLVKRTGEKVFLECVQDMDHENMFWYRQDPGLGLRLIYFSYDVKMKEKGDIPEGYSVSREKKERFSLILESASTNQTSMYLCASSLLRLAATYNEQFFGPGTRLTVL.